Presented here are 7 T cell receptor beta chains from one specimen sequenced in a study of cytomegalovirus exposure and HLA in healthy donors. It was with 60 Vbeta and 13 Jbeta primers that the PCR ran. Using immunoSEQ multiplex PCR, the repertoire was profiled, and TCRdb retains in-frame clones only, with some absent. The sample includes approximately 110,000 clones, less than 75% seen only once; the top ten take around 4.1%. Input material: PBMCs. The receptor set was obtained from a woman between 40 and 50 years old in good health and CMV-seronegative.

This clone was detected a few times. The rearrangement links TRBV9 to TRBJ2-7; a weak D match, TRBD2 (6 bases). The germline V and J ends were trimmed by 4 bases and 6 bases, with 20 bases remaining between them. The CDR3 has 15 amino acids. The V gene's germline CDR1 is SGDLS and CDR2 YYNGEE. The CDR3 sequence: CASSLSPGVVGEQYF. The CDR3 DNA reads as TGTGCCAGCAGCCTTAGCCCGGGGGTTGTTGGCGAGCAGTACTTC.

This clone came up a few times. The chain combines TRBV6-6 with TRBJ2-5; 8 bases agree with TRBD1. CDR1 is MNHNY and CDR2 is SVGAGI in the germline V gene (reference sequence). The CDR3 loop spans 16 amino acids. V was pared by 6 bases and J by 3 bases, with 12 bases of the junction left unmatched. The DNA for the CDR3 is TGTGCCAGCAGCTCACCTAACAGGGGGAAGAAAGAGACCCAGTACTTC. It codes for CASSSPNRGKKETQYF.

V usage is TRBV11-3 and J usage is TRBJ2-2; weak D call: TRBD2 (6 bases). Trimming pared 0 bases from V and 6 bases from J, leaving 8 bases between. CDR3 length equals 14 residues. Germline CDR1 reads SGHNT; CDR2 reads YENEEA. CDR3 region: CASSLEGGPGELFF. For the CDR3, the DNA is TGTGCCAGCAGCTTAGAGGGGGGTCCCGGGGAGCTGTTTTTT.

This clone was counted between two and nine times. J is TRBJ1-4 and V is TRBV7-8; unclear D gene. With 5 bases removed from V and 14 bases from J, the gap between germline ends came to 33 bases. Germline values: CDR1 SGHVS, CDR2 FQNEAQ. There are 18 residues in the CDR3. The CDR3 reads CASSPELGGEFGPLGLFF. The DNA for the CDR3 is TGTGCCAGCAGCCCAGAGTTGGGAGGCGAGTTTGGCCCGTTAGGGCTGTTTTTT.

In its sample, this clone was seen once. This chain joins TRBV7-9 and TRBJ1-2; D is possibly TRBD1 (6 bases). Trimming pared 3 bases from V and 6 bases from J, leaving 14 bases between. This CDR3 has 14 amino acids. From germline, CDR1 is SEHNR and CDR2 FQNEAQ (reference sequence). The CDR3, as DNA: TGTGCCAGCAGCTTTCCAGGGGCGGGGGATGGCTACACCTTC. It translates to CASSFPGAGDGYTF.

V gene TRBV2 combines with J gene TRBJ2-5; TRBD2 matches 8 bases. Germline CDR1 SNHLY, CDR2 FYNNEI. The CDR3 loop spans 14 amino acids. V shed 3 bases and J 5 bases; nucleotides not matched to a gene: 5. The CDR3 nucleotides read TGTGCCAGCAGTGAGGGACTAGTTCCCGAGACCCAGTACTTC. Amino acid sequence: CASSEGLVPETQYF.

The chain recombines TRBV5-5 with TRBJ1-1; no clear D gene. The V and J ends lost 4 bases and 7 bases respectively, with 14 bases between them. Germline V gene sequence: CDR1 SGHKS, CDR2 YYEKEE (reference sequence). The length of the CDR3 is 13 residues. CDR3 coding DNA: TGTGCCAGCAGCCTCGGCCCCCGGGGTGAAGCTTTCTTT. Its translation is CASSLGPRGEAFF.